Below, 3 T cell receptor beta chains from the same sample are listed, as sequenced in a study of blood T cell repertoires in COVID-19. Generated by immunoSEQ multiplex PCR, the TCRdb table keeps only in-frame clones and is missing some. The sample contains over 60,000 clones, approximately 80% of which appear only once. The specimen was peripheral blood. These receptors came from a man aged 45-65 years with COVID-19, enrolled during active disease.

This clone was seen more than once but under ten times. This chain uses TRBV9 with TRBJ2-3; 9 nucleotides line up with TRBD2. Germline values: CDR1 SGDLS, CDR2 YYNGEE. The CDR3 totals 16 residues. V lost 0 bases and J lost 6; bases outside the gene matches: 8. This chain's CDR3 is CASSVGTSGPGDTQYF. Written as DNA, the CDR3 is TGTGCCAGCAGCGTAGGCACTAGCGGGCCAGGGGATACGCAGTATTTT.

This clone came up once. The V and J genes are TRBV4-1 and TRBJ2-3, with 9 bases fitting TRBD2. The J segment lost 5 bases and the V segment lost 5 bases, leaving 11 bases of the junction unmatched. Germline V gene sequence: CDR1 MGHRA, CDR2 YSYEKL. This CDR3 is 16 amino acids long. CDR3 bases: TGCGCCAGCAGCGTGGGGCCTAGCGGGGTGAGAGATACGCAGTATTTT. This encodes CASSVGPSGVRDTQYF.

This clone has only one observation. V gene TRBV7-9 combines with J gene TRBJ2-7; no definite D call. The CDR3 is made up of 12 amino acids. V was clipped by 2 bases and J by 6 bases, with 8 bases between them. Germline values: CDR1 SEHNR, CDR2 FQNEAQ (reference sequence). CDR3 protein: CASSLQVGEQYF. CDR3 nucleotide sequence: TGTGCCAGCAGCTTACAGGTTGGCGAGCAGTACTTC.